Included here is one T cell receptor (beta chain) sequence, with context. Its antigen is still unknown. Primers included in the PCR were 60 Vbeta and 13 Jbeta primers. Measured with immunoSEQ multiplex PCR; TCRdb has only the in-frame clones, and not every one. The data contain over 150,000 clones, around 77% of them singletons. This record belongs to a study of cytomegalovirus exposure and HLA in healthy donors. The CDR3 loop spans 13 amino acids. The V and J ends lost 4 bases and 5 bases respectively, with 11 bases between them. Germline loops: CDR1 MGHRA, CDR2 YSYEKL. Notes on the study in general: TCR beta chain V- and J-gene trimming was linked, in a later analysis, to a missense variant in DCLRE1C.

J is TRBJ1-2 and V is TRBV4-1, with D maybe TRBD1 (6 bases). Input material: PBMCs. This receptor was taken from a woman between 25 and 40 years old in good health and CMV-seronegative. As DNA, the CDR3 is TGCGCCAGCAGCCGCCAAGGGGGTTATGGCTACACCTTC. Translation gives CASSRQGGYGYTF.